What follows describes a single TCR beta chain. Germline CDR1 reads SGHKS; CDR2 reads YYEKEE (reference sequence). The junction had 9 bases not matched to a gene; V was cut back by 3 bases and J by 0 bases. The CDR3 spans 16 residues. The data originate from a study of T cell changes during pregnancy in multiple sclerosis. Some clones are missing from TCRdb's copy, which holds only in-frame ones; the method was immunoSEQ multiplex PCR. The sample has more than 65,000 clones, about 90% seen once. The chain combines TRBV5-5 with TRBJ2-7; 7 bases are a match to TRBD1. The sequence came from a female donor with multiple sclerosis, enrolled in a pregnancy study. The sequencing here drew on CD4+ T cells from peripheral blood mononuclear cells, taken before pregnancy. The CDR3 DNA reads as TGTGCCAGCAGCTCTTACCTGTGGGACAGCTCCTACGAGCAGTACTTC. It encodes CASSSYLWDSSYEQYF.